The 2 T cell receptor beta chains listed next were all sequenced from one sample in a study of cytomegalovirus exposure and HLA in healthy donors. 13 Jbeta primers and 60 Vbeta primers were used for the PCR. TCRdb keeps only in-frame clones here, not all; method: immunoSEQ multiplex PCR. Of tens of thousands of clones listed, 84% are singletons. The sequencing input was PBMCs. The receptors derive from a man aged 18-30 years in good health and CMV-seronegative.

This clone was observed a few times. This chain joins TRBV9 and TRBJ2-1; the D gene is possibly TRBD2 (6 bases). The V end lost 4 bases, the J end lost 5 bases, and 13 bases lay between the germline ends. The germline gives CDR1 SGDLS, CDR2 YYNGEE. This CDR3 is built from 14 residues. The CDR3 sequence is CASSPIGGNNEQFF. As DNA, the CDR3 is TGTGCCAGCAGCCCGATTGGGGGGAACAATGAGCAGTTCTTC.

The V gene is TRBV19, the J gene TRBJ1-5, with 9 bases aligning to TRBD1. The CDR3 loop spans 16 amino acids. Germline V gene data show CDR1 as LNHDA and CDR2 as SQIVND (reference sequence). V lost 11 bases to trimming and J lost 1 base; unmatched junction nucleotides: 12. CDR3 nucleotide sequence: TGTGCCTCGAAGGGGGGACAGGGACCGAGCAATCAGCCCCAGCATTTT. Translating gives CASKGGQGPSNQPQHF.